Listed below are T cell receptor beta chains from one sample, sequenced in a study of cytomegalovirus exposure and HLA in healthy donors. The repertoire was sequenced with immunoSEQ multiplex PCR; TCRdb's copy has only in-frame clones and lacks some. The data contain over 100,000 clones, roughly 85% of them singletons. Source material: PBMCs. Every receptor here comes from a man aged 25-40 years in good health and CMV-seropositive. Both conserved end residues are trimmed from each CDR3. Each record gives: D gene, CDR3 length, V gene, CDR3 protein. A D gene is named only where the DNA matches it firmly.

D: -; length: 11; V: TRBV13; CDR3: ASSLKRGDTQY
D: -; length: 13; V: TRBV6-1; CDR3: ASSEGGTKIWGYT
D: TRBD1; length: 13; V: TRBV7-2; CDR3: ASSFQTGGHQPQH
D: TRBD2; length: 13; V: TRBV7-9; CDR3: ASSPRGTSAGEQF
D: -; length: 12; V: TRBV11-2; CDR3: ASSLGGGGQPQH
D: TRBD2; length: 12; V: TRBV10-3; CDR3: AISSGGGKNIQY
D: TRBD1; length: 12; V: TRBV5-6; CDR3: ASSLGQGARSPY
D: -; length: 15; V: TRBV27; CDR3: ASSLWGGRLVNEKLF
D: TRBD1; length: 12; V: TRBV9; CDR3: ASSATGTHYGYT
D: TRBD2; length: 16; V: TRBV7-2; CDR3: ASSLDLTSASSYNEQF
D: -; length: 11; V: TRBV9; CDR3: ASSATSFGELF
D: -; length: 13; V: TRBV5-4; CDR3: ASSSDSRTRDEQF
D: -; length: 11; V: TRBV5-1; CDR3: ASSSLSTDTQY
D: -; length: 12; V: TRBV6-6; CDR3: ASRPYQSAHEQY
D: TRBD2; length: 12; V: TRBV5-4; CDR3: ASGTSGSVETQY
D: -; length: 11; V: TRBV30; CDR3: AWRRRVGQPQH
D: -; length: 9; V: TRBV19; CDR3: ASQGWRGYT
D: TRBD1; length: 13; V: TRBV7-9; CDR3: ASSRGQGPGNTIY
D: TRBD2; length: 14; V: TRBV5-4; CDR3: ASSLGTGGPYNEQF
D: -; length: 14; V: TRBV9; CDR3: ASSVRGSGSNYGYT
D: TRBD1; length: 14; V: TRBV10-3; CDR3: AISAWDRGRSETQY
D: -; length: 12; V: TRBV19; CDR3: ASSAVLGTYGYT
D: TRBD2; length: 16; V: TRBV4-2; CDR3: ASSRGLARGGDTGELF
D: -; length: 13; V: TRBV28; CDR3: ASSFGSAANQPQH
D: TRBD1; length: 11; V: TRBV5-4; CDR3: ASSLRGRGELF
D: TRBD2; length: 12; V: TRBV5-6; CDR3: ASSSLAGQETQY
D: TRBD2; length: 13; V: TRBV19; CDR3: ASSGAGGGLETQY
D: TRBD1; length: 15; V: TRBV7-9; CDR3: ASSPRTGPLSYNEQF
D: TRBD1; length: 14; V: TRBV6-5; CDR3: ASSYSLDRGQPEAF
D: TRBD1; length: 11; V: TRBV28; CDR3: ASSPGQGPGYT
D: -; length: 11; V: TRBV15; CDR3: ATSRDLKDTQY
D: -; length: 9; V: TRBV4-1; CDR3: ASSQAEGYT
D: -; length: 12; V: TRBV15; CDR3: ATSRGIQQETQY
D: -; length: 9; V: TRBV29-1; CDR3: SVEPGYGYT
D: TRBD1; length: 13; V: TRBV5-1; CDR3: ASSLGDSTQETQY
D: TRBD2; length: 16; V: TRBV7-6; CDR3: ASSSPYIGRGDKDTQY
D: TRBD1; length: 12; V: TRBV29-1; CDR3: SVARGLDGTEAF
D: TRBD1; length: 13; V: TRBV7-6; CDR3: ASSLQGENNQPQH
D: -; length: 12; V: TRBV7-9; CDR3: ASSSLLGSGEQF
D: -; length: 12; V: TRBV6-1; CDR3: ASSEQSSSYEQY
D: -; length: 11; V: TRBV29-1; CDR3: SVVRDLNTEAF